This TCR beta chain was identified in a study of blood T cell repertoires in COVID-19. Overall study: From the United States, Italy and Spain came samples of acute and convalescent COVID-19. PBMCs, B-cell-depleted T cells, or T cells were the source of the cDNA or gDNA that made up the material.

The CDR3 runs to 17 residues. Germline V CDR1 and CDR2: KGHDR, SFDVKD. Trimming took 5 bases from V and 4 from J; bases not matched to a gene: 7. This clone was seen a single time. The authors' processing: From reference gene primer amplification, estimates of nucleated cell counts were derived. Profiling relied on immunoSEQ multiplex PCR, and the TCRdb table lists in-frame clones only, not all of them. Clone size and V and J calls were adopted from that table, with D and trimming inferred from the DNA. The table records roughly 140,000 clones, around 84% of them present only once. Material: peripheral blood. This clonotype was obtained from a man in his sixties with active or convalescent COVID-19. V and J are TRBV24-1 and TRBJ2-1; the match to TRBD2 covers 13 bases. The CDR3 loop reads CATSARVGLAGYNEQFF. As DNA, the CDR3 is TGTGCCACCAGTGCCCGGGTGGGACTAGCGGGGTACAATGAGCAGTTCTTC.